This TCR beta chain was recorded in a study of T-cell reconstitution after alpha-beta-depleted transplantation in children. Study observations and caveats: Several hundred graft clones that had expanded were reportedly the source of alpha-beta T cells about two months after transplant.

This clonotype has at least ten counts. Its cognate antigen is unknown. The length of the CDR3 is 14 residues. V was clipped by 5 bases and J by 4 bases; unmatched bases: 6. Molecular barcoding with unique molecular identifiers was used for the TCRbeta library. TCRdb analysed the PCR reads with MiXCR anew, one entry per CDR3 protein. The profile shows around 300,000 distinct CDR3 sequences, about 9.5% of them singletons. Sequencing was performed on PBMCs, taken before TCRalphabeta/CD19-depleted stem cell transplant. The receptor's source is a boy less than two years old with acute myeloid leukemia, due to receive a stem cell transplant. The chain is built from TRBV12-3 or TRBV12-4 and TRBJ2-3; 7 nucleotides align to TRBD2. CDR3 nucleotides: TGTGCCAGCAGTCCTGGACTAGGCGCAGATACGCAGTATTTT. It specifies CASSPGLGADTQYF.